This TCR beta chain was sequenced for a study of blood T cell repertoires in COVID-19. Study context: PBMCs, B-cell-depleted T cells, or T cells were the source of the cDNA or gDNA that made up the material.

Authors' processing steps: Estimation of nucleated cell counts relied on the amplification of reference gene primers. Produced via immunoSEQ multiplex PCR; TCRdb's table is partial and in-frame only. The V and J calls and clone size come from that table; D and trimming were worked out from the DNA. The sample holds tens of thousands of clones, approximately 78% seen once. Only a few counts were recorded for this clone. The germline V gene encodes CDR1 SGHRS and CDR2 YFSETQ. V was trimmed by 3 bases and J by 1 base, leaving 10 bases between them. This CDR3 has 14 residues. Input material: peripheral blood. This receptor was obtained from a man aged 55 to 69 with COVID-19, enrolled during active disease. V and J are TRBV5-1 and TRBJ2-5; D is perhaps TRBD2 (6 bases). CDR3 nucleotide sequence: TGCGCCAGCAGCTCCCCTAGCGCCCAAGAGACCCAGTACTTC. Translating it yields CASSSPSAQETQYF.